A selection of T cell receptor beta chains follows, all from one sample in a study of shared clonotypes between healthy human individuals. Method: immunoSEQ multiplex PCR; TCRdb's copy keeps in-frame clones and lacks some. The sample lists around 700,000 clones; about two thirds were seen once. The material sequenced was memory CD4+ T cells sorted from blood. These receptors all stem from a woman between 25 and 40 years old in good health. Both conserved end residues are part of each CDR3. The D gene is left open where the match is weak. Where a row states a size, it is once, few, many or the class of an expanded clone; other rows omit it.

clone_size	v_call	d_call	j_call	cdr3_aa	cdr3_nt
NA	TRBV5-1	TRBD2	TRBJ2-1	CASSLGLASGFSWDRYNEQFF	TGCGCCAGCAGCTTGGGGCTTGCTAGCGGGTTTTCCTGGGACCGTTACAATGAGCAGTTCTTC
NA	TRBV2	NA	TRBJ1-4	CASTKSNPATNEKLFF	TGTGCCAGCACCAAAAGTAACCCTGCAACTAATGAAAAACTGTTTTTT
NA	TRBV6-5	TRBD2	TRBJ2-1	CASSYPTSGTGEQFF	TGTGCCAGCAGTTACCCAACTAGCGGGACGGGTGAGCAGTTCTTC
NA	TRBV6-6	NA	TRBJ1-2	CASSYGSHGYTF	TGTGCCAGCAGTTACGGCAGCCATGGCTACACCTTC
NA	TRBV2	NA	TRBJ2-1	CASSEGWSFKGNEQFF	TGTGCCAGCAGTGAGGGGTGGTCTTTTAAGGGCAATGAGCAGTTCTTC
NA	TRBV5-1	TRBD2	TRBJ2-1	CASSLGIRTSGYNEQFF	TGCGCCAGCAGCTTGGGGATCAGGACTAGCGGCTACAATGAGCAGTTCTTC
NA	TRBV7-2	TRBD1	TRBJ1-4	CASSLGQGVGKLFF	TGTGCCAGCAGCCTGGGACAGGGGGTGGGAAAACTGTTTTTT
once	TRBV28	NA	TRBJ2-1	CASSLKIRGEQFF	TGTGCCAGCAGTTTAAAAATTCGGGGTGAGCAGTTCTTC
NA	TRBV7-9	TRBD2	TRBJ2-7	CASSWSGTGGEQYF	TGTGCCAGCAGCTGGAGCGGGACCGGGGGGGAGCAGTACTTC
NA	TRBV28	NA	TRBJ2-2	CASRPITGELFF	TGTGCCAGCAGACCTATAACCGGGGAGCTGTTTTTT
NA	TRBV11-2	NA	TRBJ2-3	CASSLGARSYTQYF	TGTGCCAGCAGCCTCGGCGCCCGGAGCTATACGCAGTATTTT
NA	TRBV28	TRBD1	TRBJ2-5	CASSRQGLRETQYF	TGTGCCAGCAGTCGACAGGGTCTTCGTGAGACCCAGTACTTC
NA	TRBV2	NA	TRBJ1-4	CASSLPGRTKSEKLFF	TGTGCCAGCAGTCTTCCGGGACGGACAAAGAGCGAAAAACTGTTTTTT
NA	TRBV29-1	TRBD2	TRBJ2-7	CSVGREAHEQYF	TGCAGCGTGGGGAGGGAGGCCCACGAGCAGTACTTC
many	TRBV27	NA	TRBJ1-2	CASSGGALDTGYTF	TGTGCCAGCAGTGGAGGGGCCCTAGACACGGGCTACACCTTC
NA	TRBV6-1	TRBD1	TRBJ2-7	CASSDQDRVTEQYF	TGTGCCAGCAGTGACCAGGACAGGGTTACCGAGCAGTACTTC
NA	TRBV18	TRBD1	TRBJ1-4	CASSPRQGRNEKLFF	TGTGCCAGCTCACCACGACAGGGTCGGAATGAAAAACTGTTTTTT
NA	TRBV28	NA	TRBJ2-1	CASSAPPGTEQFF	TGTGCCAGCAGCGCCCCACCAGGGACTGAGCAGTTCTTC
NA	TRBV7-9	NA	TRBJ2-7	CASLSDSTYEQYF	TGTGCCAGCCTTTCCGACAGCACCTACGAGCAGTACTTC
NA	TRBV5-1	TRBD2	TRBJ2-7	CASSPGTSGTYEQYF	TGCGCCAGCAGCCCCGGGACTAGCGGTACCTACGAGCAGTACTTC
NA	TRBV28	TRBD1	TRBJ2-1	CASKQGRLSSYNEQFF	TGTGCCAGCAAACAGGGGCGACTAAGCTCCTACAATGAGCAGTTCTTC
few	TRBV6-1	NA	TRBJ1-2	CASTRDRTRGYTF	TGTGCCAGCACCCGAGACAGGACGAGGGGCTACACCTTC
NA	TRBV5-1	TRBD2	TRBJ2-7	CASSETSGIYEQYF	TGCGCCAGCAGCGAGACTAGCGGGATTTACGAGCAGTACTTC
once	TRBV30	TRBD1	TRBJ1-4	CAWRRTGQGEKLFF	TGTGCCTGGAGACGGACCGGACAGGGCGAAAAACTGTTTTTT